Shown below are 19 T cell receptor beta chains from a single sample sequenced in a study of blood T cell repertoires in COVID-19. Method: immunoSEQ multiplex PCR; TCRdb's copy keeps in-frame clones and lacks some. Of about 97,000 clones listed, about 72% were seen once; the top ten hold roughly 10%. Sample: peripheral blood. Receptors originate from a man in his 60s with active or convalescent COVID-19.

For the CDR3, the DNA is TGTGCCAGCAGCCATGAGACTAACTATGGCTACACCTTC. It encodes CASSHETNYGYTF. V and J are TRBV4-2 and TRBJ1-2; D is uncertain. Germline CDR1 LGHNA, CDR2 YNFKEQ. The CDR3 is 13 amino acids. Trimming stripped 3 bases from V and 0 bases from J, with 5 bases between.

The J gene is TRBJ2-3, the V gene TRBV11-2; unclear D gene. This CDR3 has 14 amino acids. The germline V and J ends were trimmed by 4 bases and 3 bases, with 11 bases remaining between them. The germline V gene has CDR1 SGHAT and CDR2 FQNNGV. The CDR3 reads CASSSLPETDTQYF. CDR3 nucleotide sequence: TGTGCCAGCAGCTCCCTCCCGGAGACAGATACGCAGTATTTT.

This rearrangement joins TRBV6-5 to TRBJ1-4, with 7 bases fitting TRBD1. V lost 11 bases, J lost 8 bases, and 11 bases stayed unmatched. Germline V gives CDR1 MNHEY, CDR2 SVGAGI. The CDR3 extends over 13 amino acids. Here the CDR3 reads CASGDGQAEKLFF. CDR3 DNA: TGTGCCTCCGGGGATGGACAGGCGGAAAAACTGTTTTTT.

Here the CDR3 DNA reads TGTGCCAGTACAGGGGGCCGAACCGGGGAGCTGTTTTTT. Protein sequence: CASTGGRTGELFF. The V call is TRBV28, the J call TRBJ2-2; 9 nucleotides align to TRBD1. Trimming removed 9 bases from V and 5 bases from J; junction bases left unmatched: 4. The germline V gene encodes CDR1 MDHEN and CDR2 SYDVKM. CDR3 length equals 13 residues.

The DNA of the CDR3 is TGTGCCAGCAGTGGGGACTTCGTCACCGGGGAGCTGTTTTTT. Its protein is CASSGDFVTGELFF. V and J are TRBV9 and TRBJ2-2; TRBD2 might be the D (6 bases). Per germline, CDR1 SGDLS and CDR2 YYNGEE. V lost 5 bases to trimming and J lost 4 bases, with 12 bases between them. CDR3 size: 14 residues.

This clone was recorded only once. The V call is TRBV6-1, the J call TRBJ1-5, with 10 positions matching TRBD1. This CDR3 spans 16 amino acids. The germline CDR1 and CDR2 sequences are MNHNS and SASEGT. V lost 4 bases and J lost 5; bases outside the gene matches: 8. Here the CDR3 DNA reads TGTGCCAGCAGTGCGACCGGGACAGGGGTCTATCAGCCCCAGCATTTT. It is translated as CASSATGTGVYQPQHF.

J is TRBJ1-6 and V is TRBV28, with 8 bases identical to TRBD1. V lost 3 bases and J lost 1; bases outside the gene matches: 2. The CDR3 totals 16 residues. Germline V gene sequence: CDR1 MDHEN, CDR2 SYDVKM. This CDR3 is CASSFQGASYNSPLHF. The CDR3 DNA reads as TGTGCCAGCAGTTTCCAGGGGGCTTCCTATAATTCACCCCTCCACTTT. The entire variable domain, with the rest obtained from reference TRBV28 and TRBJ1-6, is as follows: DVKVTQSSRYLVKRTGEKVFLECVQDMDHENMFWYRQDPGLGLRLIYFSYDVKMKEKGDIPEGYSVSREKKERFSLILESASTNQTSMYLCASSFQGASYNSPLHFGNGTRLTVT.

The gene calls are TRBV4-1 and TRBJ2-7; D call uncertain. Trimming stripped 1 base from V and 2 bases from J, with 12 bases between. Germline V CDR1 and CDR2: MGHRA, YSYEKL. The CDR3 contains 15 residues. The CDR3 sequence is CASSQGPSSPYEQYF. CDR3 bases: TGCGCCAGCAGCCAAGGTCCATCCAGTCCCTACGAGCAGTACTTC.

The chain uses TRBV9 and TRBJ2-5, with 9 bases lining up with TRBD2. The V segment lost 4 bases and the J segment 6 bases; nucleotides outside the gene matches: 7. The CDR3 is made up of 14 amino acids. Germline V lookup: CDR1 SGDLS, CDR2 YYNGEE. The CDR3 sequence is CASSPRTSVKTQYF. The CDR3 bases are TGTGCCAGCAGCCCCCGGACTAGCGTGAAGACCCAGTACTTC.

V gene TRBV28 combines with J gene TRBJ2-5; 8 bases match TRBD2. CDR3 length: 15 amino acids. Trimming cost V 5 bases and J 4 bases; bases outside gene matches: 9. The germline CDR1 and CDR2 sequences are MDHEN and SYDVKM. The CDR3 sequence: CASSTSGSVRETQYF. In nucleotides, the CDR3 is TGTGCCAGCAGTACTAGCGGATCTGTACGAGAGACCCAGTACTTC.

The V call is TRBV6-2 or TRBV6-3, the J call TRBJ1-5; 9 nucleotides match TRBD1. The trim removed 5 bases at V and 7 bases at J, leaving 6 bases unmatched. Germline-derived CDR1 and CDR2 are MNHEY and SVGEGT. The CDR3 runs 14 residues. The CDR3 is CASSTTGGYQPQHF. CDR3 coding DNA: TGTGCCAGCAGTACGACAGGGGGTTACCAGCCCCAGCATTTT.

This rearrangement joins TRBV30 to TRBJ2-3, with 7 bases that match TRBD1. The CDR3 covers 14 residues. Germline CDR1 and CDR2: GTSNPN and SVGIG (reference sequence). J was trimmed by 10 bases and V by 4 bases; bases with no gene match: 14. The CDR3 DNA is TGTGCCTGGACCCTGATGATCGGACAGGAGTCGCAGTATTTT. It translates to CAWTLMIGQESQYF.

The chain carries TRBV6-2 or TRBV6-3 and TRBJ2-1, with D possibly being TRBD1 (5 bases). V was cut by 2 bases and J by 15 bases, with 11 bases left in between. In germline, CDR1 is MNHEY, CDR2 SVGEGT. This CDR3 has 11 residues. The CDR3 is CASSYRGFWFF. The CDR3 region has the DNA TGTGCCAGCAGTTACAGGGGTTTTTGGTTCTTC.

The sample holds many counts of this clone. The chain employs TRBV7-9 and TRBJ2-7, with 8 bases that match TRBD2. J lost 2 bases, V lost 2 bases, and 8 bases had no gene match. The germline gives CDR1 SEHNR, CDR2 FQNEAQ (reference sequence). The CDR3 is 16 residues long. The CDR3 DNA is TGTGCCAGCAGCTTAAGTTATAGCGGGACCACCTACGAGCAGTACGTC. It yields the protein CASSLSYSGTTYEQYV.

The chain employs TRBV9 and TRBJ2-1; 12 positions agree with TRBD2. CDR3 length equals 15 residues. CDR1 SGDLS and CDR2 YYNGEE come from the germline V gene. Losses at the gene ends were 4 bases for V and 10 bases for J; bases not matched to a gene: 9. The CDR3 DNA reads TGTGCCAGCAGCTTCGGACTAGCGGGAATGGGGGAGCAGTTCTTC. It specifies CASSFGLAGMGEQFF.

The chain links TRBV5-4 to TRBJ1-5; D perhaps matches TRBD1 (5 bases). Between the trimmed V and J ends, which lost 0 bases and 7 bases, there was a span of 8 bases. Germline V gene data show CDR1 as SGHNT and CDR2 as YYREEE (reference sequence). The CDR3 loop spans 13 amino acids. The CDR3 coding sequence is TGTGCCAGCAGCTTGGATCAGGGACAGCCCCAGCATTTT. Translated: CASSLDQGQPQHF. Variable domain in full (rest from reference TRBV5-4 and TRBJ1-5): ETGVTQSPTHLIKTRGQQVTLRCSSQSGHNTVSWYQQALGQGPQFIFQYYREEENGRGNFPPRFSGLQFPNYSSELNVNALELDDSALYLCASSLDQGQPQHFGDGTRLSIL.

V usage is TRBV6-4 and J usage is TRBJ2-7; D is possibly TRBD1 (6 bases). The CDR3 loop spans 15 amino acids. Per germline, CDR1 MRHNA and CDR2 SNTAGT. CDR3 nucleotide sequence: TGTGCCAGCAGTGACCCCGGACAGACCTCCTCCGAGCAGTACGTC. Encoded protein: CASSDPGQTSSEQYV.

The V call is TRBV7-9, the J call TRBJ2-4; 7 nucleotides align to TRBD1. CDR1 and CDR2 from the germline V gene are SEHNR and FQNEAQ (reference sequence). The length of the CDR3 is 16 residues. With 4 bases clipped from V and 2 bases from J, the junction kept 8 bases outside the gene matches. CDR3 sequence reads: CASSSDRVQTKNIQYF. The CDR3 DNA follows: TGTGCCAGCAGCTCCGACAGGGTCCAAACCAAAAACATTCAGTACTTC.

The rearrangement links TRBV18 to TRBJ2-4, with D tentatively TRBD2 (5 bases). Germline loops: CDR1 KGHSH, CDR2 LQKENI. The CDR3 contains 14 residues. V was trimmed by 2 bases and J by 8 bases, leaving 13 bases between them. CDR3 coding DNA: TGTGCCAGCTCACCAGCCCTGGACTGGGACATTCAGTACTTC. It codes for CASSPALDWDIQYF.